This T cell receptor beta chain was recorded in a study of blood T cell repertoires in COVID-19 (dated by TCRdb to the early 2020s). About the study as a whole: Samples covering the acute and convalescent phases of COVID-19 were provided by collaborators in the United States, Italy and Spain. A de-identified subject ID, COVID-19 status, age in years and sex were almost always included in the sample metadata. Samples came from the ongoing ImmuneRACE study (first 160 participants) plus 1,254 subjects from 6 global collaborators. The material from the prospective study consisted of cDNA or gDNA derived from T cells, B-cell-depleted T cells, or PBMCs. Where HLA class I and class II types were available, the types were taken from metadata supplied by the sample provider, not from assay-based typing. Deeply sampled blood TCRbeta repertoires from subjects exposed to, actively infected with, or recovered from COVID-19 were included in the dataset. The repertoires were released in a freely available public database meant as a resource for research on the immune response to SARS-CoV-2. Summary of the overall study and its limitations: How much clinical and demographic metadata was included differed by source and by participant, and the metadata was provided uncurated.

Looking up the germline V gene yields CDR1 SGHDN and CDR2 FVKESK. From cysteine to phenylalanine, the CDR3 is 12 amino acids long. Only the CDR3 part of the read is kept: 36 bases, read in frame from the first base. TCRbeta CDR3 regions were amplified from genomic DNA using the immunoSEQ Assay, a bias-controlled multiplex PCR. The source study handled its data this way. Within the assay, amplification of reference gene primers was used to estimate how many nucleated cells each sample contained. Sequence reads were collapsed and filtered to measure the absolute abundance of every unique TCRbeta CDR3 rearrangement. For each sample, productive Simpson clonality was calculated as the square root of Simpson's diversity index across productive rearrangements. Not all clones reach the TCRdb copy of this immuneACCESS table, which keeps in-frame sequences only. Checked studies attribute under half of the gap to unresolved V genes and leave the rest unexplained. D and trimming were read from the DNA, whereas the V and J calls and clone size are those reported in that table. Within this sample are about 350,000 clones, with roughly 89% of them counted one time only. The leading ten clones occupy around 3.5% of the sample.

Samples from volunteer blood donors who had recovered from COVID-19 were contributed by a second Seattle source. Collaborating institutions collected whole blood in K2EDTA tubes following their own protocols. For TCRbeta analysis, collaborator samples were shipped as frozen whole blood, as isolated PBMCs, or as DNA extracted from either sample type. Only a few counts were recorded for this clone. The antigen it binds to is not known. The junction and the germline gene differ at one end; a read error may be behind it. The sequence is built from TRBV14 and TRBJ1-1; 7 middle bases align to TRBD1. This TCR was sampled from a woman aged 18-29 years who had recovered from COVID-19. Sequencing was performed on peripheral blood. The DNA sequence is as follows: TGTGCCAGCAGCCAATTAGGGGGCGGTCGCACGTTT. It specifies CASSQLGGGRTF.